These 30 T cell receptor beta chains were sequenced from one sample in a study of T cells after posttransplantation cyclophosphamide. TCRdb keeps only in-frame clones here, not all; method: immunoSEQ multiplex PCR. The sample has 19,000 or so clones; approximately 98% are singletons. Sequenced material: naive CD8+ T cells sorted from PBMCs. These receptors all come from a man between 35 and 55 years old in good health, CMV-negative, and a related stem cell transplant donor.

In DNA, the CDR3 is TGCGCCAGCAGCCAGGATCCGGGACAGGGGTCCCTAGGGGAGCAGTTCTTC. The encoded protein is CASSQDPGQGSLGEQFF. This sequence joins TRBV4-3 and TRBJ2-1; 10 bases agree with TRBD1. Germline V gene data show CDR1 as LGHNA and CDR2 as YSLEER. The J segment lost 10 bases and the V segment lost 3 bases, leaving 15 bases of the junction unmatched. This CDR3 region has 17 residues.

The chain combines TRBV7-9 with TRBJ2-3; 9 bases fit TRBD2. Trimming at V came to 7 bases and at J to 5 bases, leaving 7 bases not matched to a gene. CDR1 and CDR2 (germline): SEHNR, FQNEAQ (reference sequence). CDR3 size: 14 residues. CDR3 sequence reads: CASTFSGSGDTQYF. The CDR3 region has the DNA TGTGCCAGCACATTTAGCGGGAGTGGAGATACGCAGTATTTT.

V is TRBV27 and J is TRBJ2-5, with TRBD1 matching 10 bases. TRBJ2-7 matches the DNA end more closely, so the J call is doubtful. Per the germline V gene, CDR1 is MNHEY and CDR2 is SMNVEV (reference sequence). The CDR3 is 13 amino acids. The CDR3 region is CASSSGTGVEQYF. The CDR3 DNA sequence: TGTGCCAGCAGTTCCGGGACAGGGGTCGAGCAGTACTTC.

This chain links TRBV28 with TRBJ1-2; 7 positions match TRBD1. This CDR3 has 13 residues. Trimming at V came to 5 bases and at J to 3 bases, leaving 3 bases not matched to a gene. Germline CDR1 reads MDHEN; CDR2 reads SYDVKM. CDR3 sequence reads: CASSLQGHYGYTF. The CDR3 DNA is TGTGCCAGCAGTCTACAGGGGCACTATGGCTACACCTTC.

The chain is built from TRBV11-2 and TRBJ1-2, with a possible D match to TRBD1 (6 bases). Germline lookup yields CDR1 SGHAT and CDR2 FQNNGV. The CDR3 consists of 17 residues. Trimming pared 1 base from V and 3 bases from J, leaving 18 bases between. CDR3 coding DNA: TGTGCCAGCAGCTTAGGATCACCAGGGGTCTCGTACTATGGCTACACCTTC. Protein: CASSLGSPGVSYYGYTF.

The V call is TRBV9, the J call TRBJ2-1; 8 bases fit TRBD1. This CDR3 contains 17 residues. V trimming: 3 bases; J trimming: 5 bases; junction bases outside the gene matches: 13. Germline assignment: CDR1 SGDLS and CDR2 YYNGEE. CDR3 region: CASSARPVQGGDNEQFF. The CDR3 region has the DNA TGTGCCAGCAGCGCGCGACCAGTACAGGGGGGAGACAATGAGCAGTTCTTC.

The chain couples TRBV7-9 to TRBJ2-7; the D is unclear. The germline CDR1 and CDR2 sequences are SEHNR and FQNEAQ (reference sequence). Deletions cut 1 base from V and 2 bases from J, with 3 bases between. CDR3 size: 12 residues. This CDR3 reads CASSLVAYEQYF. CDR3 DNA: TGTGCCAGCAGCTTAGTCGCCTACGAGCAGTACTTC.

The rearrangement joins TRBV9 to TRBJ1-1; D not resolved. Germline V gene sequence: CDR1 SGDLS, CDR2 YYNGEE. V lost 1 base and J 3 bases, leaving 7 bases between the germline ends. The CDR3 contains 13 residues. CDR3 sequence (DNA): TGTGCCAGCAGCGTAAACCCGGACACTGAAGCTTTCTTT. Protein: CASSVNPDTEAFF.

The genes are TRBV19 and TRBJ2-7, with 10 bases identical to TRBD2. This CDR3 spans 13 amino acids. After removal of 5 bases from V and 3 bases from J, the junction contained 1 base not matched to a gene. Germline CDR1 and CDR2: LNHDA and SQIVND (reference sequence). The chain's CDR3 is CASSWTSGYEQYF. CDR3 nucleotide sequence: TGTGCCAGTAGTTGGACTAGCGGCTACGAGCAGTACTTC.

V and J are TRBV10-3 and TRBJ2-7; a possible D gene is TRBD2 (6 bases). V dropped 8 bases and J dropped 2 bases, with 13 bases sitting between them. This CDR3 is built from 13 residues. Germline CDR1 reads ENHRY; CDR2 reads SYGVKD. The CDR3 protein is CAIGAGFTYEQYF. The CDR3 region has the DNA TGTGCCATCGGAGCGGGCTTCACCTACGAGCAGTACTTC.

V and J are TRBV25-1 and TRBJ2-7, with TRBD1 as a possible D gene (6 bases). The CDR3 covers 14 residues. CDR1 is MGHDK, CDR2 SYGVNS, per germline. Trimming pared 0 bases from V and 2 bases from J, leaving 8 bases between. DNA for the CDR3: TGTGCCAGCAGTGAATACGAGGGGGCCTACGAGCAGTACTTC. It specifies CASSEYEGAYEQYF.

The chain couples TRBV2 to TRBJ2-5; 7 nucleotides line up with TRBD1. The germline V gene encodes CDR1 SNHLY and CDR2 FYNNEI. CDR3 length: 12 residues. Unmatched junction bases numbered 5, after V lost 8 bases and J lost 5 bases. The DNA of the CDR3 is TGTGCCAGCCGAGGCAGGGGGGAGACCCAGTACTTC. Amino acid sequence: CASRGRGETQYF.

The chain combines TRBV27 with TRBJ1-2; no reliable D call. Germline values: CDR1 MNHEY, CDR2 SMNVEV (reference sequence). With 5 bases removed from V and 7 bases from J, the gap between germline ends came to 14 bases. The CDR3 covers 13 residues. The CDR3 reads CASSPSRRAGYTF. The DNA for the CDR3 is TGTGCCAGCAGTCCCTCCCGGCGGGCTGGCTACACCTTC.

This clone has only one observation. This rearrangement joins TRBV28 to TRBJ2-3; D not certain. This CDR3 region has 13 residues. V lost 3 bases, J lost 0 bases, and 4 bases lay in between. CDR1 and CDR2 from the germline V gene are MDHEN and SYDVKM. DNA for the CDR3: TGTGCCAGCAGTTTCTCGAGCACAGATACGCAGTATTTT. Protein sequence: CASSFSSTDTQYF.

The chain carries TRBV4-1 and TRBJ2-7; D may be TRBD2 (6 bases). The V end was cut by 0 bases, the J end by 5 bases, with 23 bases between. Germline lookup yields CDR1 MGHRA and CDR2 YSYEKL. This CDR3 spans 18 amino acids. The CDR3 spells CASSQDWKAGPTSHEQYF. The CDR3, as DNA: TGCGCCAGCAGCCAAGATTGGAAAGCGGGCCCCACAAGCCACGAGCAGTACTTC.

V is TRBV5-1 and J is TRBJ2-1; weak D call: TRBD2 (6 bases). Trimming took 0 bases from V and 4 from J, leaving 17 bases between them. Germline-derived CDR1 and CDR2 are SGHRS and YFSETQ. The CDR3 runs to 17 residues. CDR3 region: CASSLEGASEQYNEQFF. CDR3 DNA: TGCGCCAGCAGCTTGGAAGGGGCTAGCGAGCAGTACAATGAGCAGTTCTTC.

The V gene is TRBV29-1, the J gene TRBJ2-1; TRBD2 matches 8 bases. Trimming cost V 4 bases and J 8 bases; bases outside gene matches: 10. CDR1 and CDR2 from the germline V gene are SQVTM and ANQGSEA. The CDR3 length is 14 residues. In DNA form, the CDR3 reads TGCAGCGTTGGGGTAGCGGGGAAAGGCGATGAGCAGTTCTTC. It codes for CSVGVAGKGDEQFF.

The V gene is TRBV18, the J gene TRBJ2-1; 14 bases line up with TRBD2. The CDR3 is 15 amino acids. V was pared by 4 bases and J by 6 bases, with 2 bases of the junction left unmatched. CDR1 and CDR2 from the germline V gene are KGHSH and LQKENI. The CDR3 protein is CASSRTSGRLNEQFF. In DNA, the CDR3 is TGTGCCAGCTCACGGACTAGCGGGAGGCTCAATGAGCAGTTCTTC. Using reference TRBV18 and TRBJ2-1 for the parts outside the CDR3, the full variable domain is NAGVMQNPRHLVRRRGQEARLRCSPMKGHSHVYWYRQLPEEGLKFMVYLQKENIIDESGMPKERFSAEFPKEGPSILRIQQVVRGDSAAYFCASSRTSGRLNEQFFGPGTRLTVL.

This clone was counted a single time. This sequence joins TRBV5-5 and TRBJ2-7; 8 nucleotides agree with TRBD1. CDR3 length: 15 residues. In germline, CDR1 is SGHKS, CDR2 YYEKEE (reference sequence). After removal of 4 bases from V and 3 bases from J, the junction contained 9 bases not matched to a gene. The CDR3 nucleotides read TGTGCCAGCAGCCGGGGACGACAGGGGAGCTACGAGCAGTACTTC. It yields the protein CASSRGRQGSYEQYF. The complete variable domain, with remaining parts taken from reference TRBV5-5 and TRBJ2-7, reads DAGVTQSPTHLIKTRGQQVTLRCSPISGHKSVSWYQQVLGQGPQFIFQYYEKEERGRGNFPDRFSARQFPNYSSELNVNALLLGDSALYLCASSRGRQGSYEQYFGPGTRLTVT.

This sequence joins TRBV14 and TRBJ1-2, with D hard to call. Trimming stripped 6 bases from V and 4 bases from J, with 24 bases between. The germline gives CDR1 SGHDN, CDR2 FVKESK. The CDR3 is made up of 17 amino acids. This CDR3 is CASSQTRSGADTYGYTF. The CDR3 DNA follows: TGTGCCAGCAGTCAAACCCGGTCGGGAGCCGATACCTATGGCTACACCTTC.

This chain links TRBV5-4 with TRBJ1-4, with 8 bases fitting TRBD1. The germline CDR1 and CDR2 sequences are SGHNT and YYREEE (reference sequence). The CDR3 loop spans 15 amino acids. The V gene end was trimmed by 3 bases and the J gene end by 2 bases; junction bases not matched to a gene: 3. CDR3 nucleotide sequence: TGTGCCAGCAGCTCAGGGGGCTCGACTAATGAAAAACTGTTTTTT. Translation: CASSSGGSTNEKLFF.

The chain uses TRBV9 and TRBJ2-1; 10 positions agree with TRBD2. Germline V lookup: CDR1 SGDLS, CDR2 YYNGEE. The V segment lost 3 bases and the J segment 3 bases; nucleotides outside the gene matches: 6. The CDR3 totals 16 residues. The DNA of the CDR3 is TGTGCCAGCAGCGCGAGGGCTAGCGGGGGCTACAATGAGCAGTTCTTC. This codes for CASSARASGGYNEQFF.

In its sample, this clone was seen once. CDR3 sequence reads: CASSLGNSGWEQYF. The CDR3 DNA reads TGTGCCAGCAGCTTGGGGAACAGTGGTTGGGAGCAGTACTTC. The chain joins TRBV5-5 to TRBJ2-7; no clear D gene. The CDR3 loop spans 14 amino acids. V gave up 0 bases and J gave up 7 bases, with 14 bases separating them. Germline V CDR1 and CDR2: SGHKS, YYEKEE (reference sequence).

On this clone itself: One end of the junction is discordant with germline, which a read error may explain. The chain links TRBV29-1 to TRBJ2-7, with 8 bases matching TRBD1. This CDR3 region has 13 residues. The germline gives CDR1 SQVTM, CDR2 ANQGSEA. The CDR3 sequence is CSVGGPGTGDFFF. The CDR3 nucleotides read TGCAGCGTTGGAGGACCCGGGACAGGCGATTTCTTCTTC.

The chain links TRBV5-5 to TRBJ1-4; TRBD1 might be the D (5 bases). V lost 0 bases to trimming and J lost 8 bases, with 14 bases between them. From germline, CDR1 is SGHKS and CDR2 YYEKEE (reference sequence). The CDR3 runs to 15 residues. The CDR3 is CASSLGTSRWEKLFF. The DNA for the CDR3 is TGTGCCAGCAGCTTGGGGACATCGAGGTGGGAAAAACTGTTTTTT.

The V and J genes are TRBV5-1 and TRBJ2-1, with a weak D call TRBD2 (6 bases). Trimming took off 2 bases at V and 7 bases at J, with 19 bases between the two ends. The CDR3 is 16 amino acids. Germline loops: CDR1 SGHRS, CDR2 YFSETQ. The CDR3 nucleotides are TGCGCCAGCAGCTTTGGGGCTAGCGTGCTGGGAAATGAGCAGTTCTTC. Amino acid sequence: CASSFGASVLGNEQFF.

This clone was detected only once. V and J are TRBV27 and TRBJ1-1, with D uncertain. The V end was cut by 4 bases, the J end by 8 bases, with 11 bases between. CDR1 is MNHEY, CDR2 SMNVEV, per germline (reference sequence). The CDR3 sequence is 12 residues long. CDR3 loop: CASSYGYGEAFF. CDR3 nucleotides: TGTGCCAGCAGTTACGGCTACGGGGAAGCTTTCTTT.

The chain links TRBV11-3 to TRBJ2-1, with 10 bases that match TRBD2. The CDR3 has 14 amino acids. J lost 8 bases, V lost 0 bases, and 1 base had no gene match. CDR1 is SGHNT, CDR2 YENEEA, per germline. The CDR3 nucleotides are TGTGCCAGCAGCTTAGAAAGCGGGAGGGATGAGCAGTTCTTC. As protein: CASSLESGRDEQFF.

This rearrangement joins TRBV5-1 to TRBJ1-4; unclear D gene. Trimming removed 0 bases from V and 3 bases from J, with 6 bases in between. This CDR3 region has 14 residues. Germline V gene lookup returns CDR1 SGHRS and CDR2 YFSETQ. CDR3 amino acids: CASSLEQANEKLFF. The CDR3 coding sequence is TGCGCCAGCAGCTTGGAGCAGGCTAATGAAAAACTGTTTTTT.

This chain uses TRBV7-9 with TRBJ1-1; possible D gene TRBD1, 5 bases. Trimming removed 1 base from V and 4 bases from J, with 13 bases in between. Germline values: CDR1 SEHNR, CDR2 FQNEAQ (reference sequence). The CDR3 is 15 amino acids. The CDR3 nucleotides are TGTGCCAGCAGCTTAGAGGCCCGGGGGGGCACTGAAGCTTTCTTT. This gives the protein CASSLEARGGTEAFF.